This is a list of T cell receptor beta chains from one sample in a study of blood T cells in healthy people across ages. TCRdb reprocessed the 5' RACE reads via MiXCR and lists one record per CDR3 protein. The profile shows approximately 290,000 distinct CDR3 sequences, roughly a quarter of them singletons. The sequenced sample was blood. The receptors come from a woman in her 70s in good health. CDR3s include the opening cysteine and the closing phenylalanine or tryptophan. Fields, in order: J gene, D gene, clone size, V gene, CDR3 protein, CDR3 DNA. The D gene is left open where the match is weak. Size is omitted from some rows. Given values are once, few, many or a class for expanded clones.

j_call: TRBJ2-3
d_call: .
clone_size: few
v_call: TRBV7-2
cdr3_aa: CASSLGGTVGVTQYF
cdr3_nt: TGTGCCAGCAGCTTAGGGGGGACGGTGGGGGTTACGCAGTATTTT

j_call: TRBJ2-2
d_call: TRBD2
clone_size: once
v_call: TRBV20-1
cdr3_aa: CSAEREPAGELFF
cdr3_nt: TGCAGTGCTGAGCGGGAGCCGGCCGGGGAGCTGTTTTTT

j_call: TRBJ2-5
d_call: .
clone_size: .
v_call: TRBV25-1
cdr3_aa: CASSSLARLHETQYF
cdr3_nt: TGTGCCAGCTCCTCCCTAGCCAGGTTGCACGAGACCCAGTACTTC

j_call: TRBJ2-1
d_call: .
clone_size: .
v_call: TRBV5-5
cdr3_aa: CASSFRNSNEQFF
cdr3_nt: TGTGCCAGCAGCTTCCGAAACAGCAATGAGCAGTTCTTC

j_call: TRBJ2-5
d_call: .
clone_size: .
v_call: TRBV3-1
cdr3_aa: CASSHPGVELDSGETQYF
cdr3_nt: TGTGCCAGCAGCCACCCAGGGGTGGAGCTAGATAGTGGAGAGACCCAGTACTTC

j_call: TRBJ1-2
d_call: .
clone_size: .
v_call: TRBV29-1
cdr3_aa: CSVHRGAGDGYTF
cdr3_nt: TGCAGCGTCCACCGGGGGGCAGGGGATGGCTACACCTTC

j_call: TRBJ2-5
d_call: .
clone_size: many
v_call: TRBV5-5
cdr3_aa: CASRWGAVQETQYF
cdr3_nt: TGTGCCAGCAGATGGGGGGCTGTCCAAGAGACCCAGTACTTC

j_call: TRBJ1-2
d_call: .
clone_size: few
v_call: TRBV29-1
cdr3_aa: CSVEETETYGYTF
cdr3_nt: TGCAGCGTTGAAGAAACAGAAACCTATGGCTACACCTTC

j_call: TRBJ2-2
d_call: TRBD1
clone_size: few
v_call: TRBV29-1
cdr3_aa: CSAMDRGSNTGELFF
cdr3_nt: TGCAGCGCCATGGACAGGGGGTCGAACACCGGGGAGCTGTTTTTT

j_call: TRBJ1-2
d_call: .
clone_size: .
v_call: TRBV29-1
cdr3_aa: CSVDRQEQRGGYTF
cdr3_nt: TGCAGCGTTGATAGGCAGGAGCAACGGGGTGGCTACACCTTC

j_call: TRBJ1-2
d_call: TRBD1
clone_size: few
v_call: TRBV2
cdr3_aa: CASRRQGAAYGYTF
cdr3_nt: TGTGCCAGCAGGCGACAGGGCGCGGCCTATGGCTACACCTTC

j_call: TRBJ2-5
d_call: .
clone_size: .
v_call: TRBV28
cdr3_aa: CASARGWSTQYF
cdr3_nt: TGTGCCAGCGCAAGGGGTTGGTCGACCCAGTACTTC

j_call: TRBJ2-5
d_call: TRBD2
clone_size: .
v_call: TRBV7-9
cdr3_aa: CASSSTSEDQETQYF
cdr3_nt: TGTGCCAGCAGCTCGACTAGCGAGGACCAAGAGACCCAGTACTTC

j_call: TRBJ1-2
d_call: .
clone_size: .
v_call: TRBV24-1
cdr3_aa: CATEDQLDGYTF
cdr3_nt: TGTGCCACGGAAGACCAGTTAGATGGCTACACCTTC

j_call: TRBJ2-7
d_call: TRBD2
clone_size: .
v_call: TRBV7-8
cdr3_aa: CASSFFLSGGSYEQYF
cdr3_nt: TGTGCCAGCAGCTTCTTCCTTAGCGGGGGCTCCTACGAGCAGTACTTC

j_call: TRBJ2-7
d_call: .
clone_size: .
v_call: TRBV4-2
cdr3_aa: CASSQDSGHYEQYF
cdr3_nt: TGTGCCAGCAGCCAAGATTCGGGGCACTACGAGCAGTACTTC

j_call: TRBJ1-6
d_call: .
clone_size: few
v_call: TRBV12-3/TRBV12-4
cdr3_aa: CASRLRHKNSPLHF
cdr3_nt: TGTGCCAGCAGATTACGCCACAAGAATTCACCCCTCCACTTT

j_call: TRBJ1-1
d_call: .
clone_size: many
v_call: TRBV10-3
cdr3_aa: CAIRLEQGSDTEAFF
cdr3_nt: TGTGCCATCAGACTTGAGCAGGGGAGCGACACTGAAGCTTTCTTT

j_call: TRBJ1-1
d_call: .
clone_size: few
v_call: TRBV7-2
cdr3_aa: CASSPSGWERTEAFF
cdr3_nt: TGTGCCAGCAGCCCCTCGGGGTGGGAGCGCACTGAAGCTTTCTTT

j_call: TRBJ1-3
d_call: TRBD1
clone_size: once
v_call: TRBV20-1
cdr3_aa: CSAKNQDRVRF
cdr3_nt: TGCAGTGCTAAAAACCAGGACAGGGTCCGTTTT

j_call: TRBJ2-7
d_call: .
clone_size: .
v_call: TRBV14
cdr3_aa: CASSPRQVDYEQYF
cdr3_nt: TGTGCCAGCAGCCCCCGACAGGTTGACTACGAGCAGTACTTC

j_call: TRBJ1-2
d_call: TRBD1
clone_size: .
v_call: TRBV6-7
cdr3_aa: CASSHGQGAGGYTF
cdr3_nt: TGTGCCAGCAGCCACGGACAGGGGGCGGGTGGCTACACCTTC

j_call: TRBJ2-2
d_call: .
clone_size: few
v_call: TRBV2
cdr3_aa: CASSVIGGNTGELFF
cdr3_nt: TGTGCCAGCAGTGTGATAGGAGGGAACACCGGGGAGCTGTTTTTT

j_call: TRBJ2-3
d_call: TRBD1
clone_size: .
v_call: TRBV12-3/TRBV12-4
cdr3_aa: CASSEQDRANTQYF
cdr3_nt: TGTGCCAGCAGTGAACAGGACAGGGCTAATACGCAGTATTTT

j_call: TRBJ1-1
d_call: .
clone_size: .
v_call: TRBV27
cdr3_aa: CASSPARQDTEAFF
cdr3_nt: TGTGCCAGCTCACCGGCACGACAAGACACTGAAGCTTTCTTT

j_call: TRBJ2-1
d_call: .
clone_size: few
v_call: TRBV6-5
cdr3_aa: CASGRAPASNEQFF
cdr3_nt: TGTGCCAGCGGTCGGGCTCCGGCTTCTAATGAGCAGTTCTTC

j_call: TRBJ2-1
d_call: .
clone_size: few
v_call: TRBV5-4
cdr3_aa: CASSPFIGDRSYNEQFF
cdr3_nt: TGTGCCAGCAGCCCCTTTATTGGGGACCGCTCCTACAATGAGCAGTTCTTC

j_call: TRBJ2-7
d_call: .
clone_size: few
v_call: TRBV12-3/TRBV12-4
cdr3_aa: CASPPRRRIPHEQYF
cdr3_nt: TGTGCCAGCCCGCCGCGTAGGAGGATCCCTCACGAGCAGTACTTC

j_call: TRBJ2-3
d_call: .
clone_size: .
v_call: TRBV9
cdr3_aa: CASSQKPVSTDTQYF
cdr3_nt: TGTGCCAGCAGCCAGAAACCAGTTAGCACAGATACGCAGTATTTT

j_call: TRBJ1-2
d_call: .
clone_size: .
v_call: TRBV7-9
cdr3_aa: CASSLGPGRGYTF
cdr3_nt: TGTGCCAGCAGCTTAGGTCCAGGCAGGGGCTACACCTTC

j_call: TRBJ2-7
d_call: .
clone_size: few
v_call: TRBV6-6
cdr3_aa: CASSYLLSSYEQYF
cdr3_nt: TGTGCCAGCAGTTACCTACTGTCCTCCTACGAGCAGTACTTC

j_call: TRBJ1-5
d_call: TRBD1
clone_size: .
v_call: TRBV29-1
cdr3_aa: CSVKTGTANQPQHF
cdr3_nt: TGCAGCGTCAAAACTGGGACAGCCAATCAGCCCCAGCATTTT

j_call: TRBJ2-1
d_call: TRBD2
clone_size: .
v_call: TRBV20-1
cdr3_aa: CSARAIAGGVYNEQFF
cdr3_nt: TGCAGTGCTAGAGCTATAGCGGGAGGGGTATACAATGAGCAGTTCTTC

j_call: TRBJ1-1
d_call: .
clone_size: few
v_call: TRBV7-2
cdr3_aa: CASSLWGGNTEAFF
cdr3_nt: TGTGCCAGCAGCTTATGGGGGGGGAACACTGAAGCTTTCTTT

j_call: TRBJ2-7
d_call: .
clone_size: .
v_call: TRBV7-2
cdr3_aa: CASSLIQDSYEQYF
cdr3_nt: TGTGCCAGCAGCTTAATACAGGACTCCTACGAGCAGTACTTC

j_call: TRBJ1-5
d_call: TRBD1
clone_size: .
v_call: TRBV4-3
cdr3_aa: CASSQVWDRNQPQHF
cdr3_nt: TGCGCCAGCAGCCAAGTATGGGACAGAAATCAGCCCCAGCATTTT

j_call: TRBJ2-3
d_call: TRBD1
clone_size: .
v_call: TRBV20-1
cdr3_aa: CSAKRQGKLQYF
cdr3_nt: TGCAGTGCTAAACGACAGGGCAAATTGCAGTATTTT

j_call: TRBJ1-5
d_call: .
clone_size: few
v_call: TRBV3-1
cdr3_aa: CASSQGRGRQPQHF
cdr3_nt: TGTGCCAGCAGCCAAGGACGTGGAAGGCAGCCCCAGCATTTT

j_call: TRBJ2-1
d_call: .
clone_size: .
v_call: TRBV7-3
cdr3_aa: CASSLGSGREQFF
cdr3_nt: TGTGCCAGCAGCTTAGGGTCCGGCCGAGAGCAGTTCTTC

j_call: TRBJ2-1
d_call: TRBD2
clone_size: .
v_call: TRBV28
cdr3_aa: CASSLTPGLAHNEQFF
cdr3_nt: TGTGCCAGCAGCCTAACCCCGGGACTAGCTCATAATGAGCAGTTCTTC

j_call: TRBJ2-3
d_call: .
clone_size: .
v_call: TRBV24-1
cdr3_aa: CATSDPAEQGRGTDTQYF
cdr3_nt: TGTGCCACCAGTGATCCCGCGGAACAGGGACGGGGCACAGATACGCAGTATTTT

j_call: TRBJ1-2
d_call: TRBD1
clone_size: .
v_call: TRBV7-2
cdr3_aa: CASSLGGQGKSYGYTF
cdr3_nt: TGTGCCAGCAGCTTAGGAGGACAGGGGAAGAGCTATGGCTACACCTTC

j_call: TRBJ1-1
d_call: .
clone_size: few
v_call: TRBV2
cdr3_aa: CASSAQGLNTEAFF
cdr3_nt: TGTGCCAGCAGTGCCCAGGGGTTAAACACTGAAGCTTTCTTT

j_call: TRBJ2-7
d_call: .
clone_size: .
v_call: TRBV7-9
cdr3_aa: CASSPGGAYEQYF
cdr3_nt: TGTGCCAGCAGCCCAGGCGGAGCCTACGAGCAGTACTTC

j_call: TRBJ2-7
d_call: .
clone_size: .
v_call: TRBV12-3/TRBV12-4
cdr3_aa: CASSYAMAGSYEQYF
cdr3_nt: TGTGCCAGCAGCTACGCTATGGCGGGAAGCTACGAGCAGTACTTC

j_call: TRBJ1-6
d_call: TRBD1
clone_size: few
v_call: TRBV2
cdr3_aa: CASGTARNSPLHF
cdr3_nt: TGTGCCAGCGGGACAGCCCGGAATTCACCCCTCCACTTT

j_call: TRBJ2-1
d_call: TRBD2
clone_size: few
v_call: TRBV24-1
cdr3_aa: CATSEGGLAAREQFF
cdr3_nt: TGTGCCACCAGTGAGGGGGGACTAGCGGCCCGGGAGCAGTTCTTC

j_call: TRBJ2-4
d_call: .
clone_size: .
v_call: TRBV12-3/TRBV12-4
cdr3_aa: CASSLEGNIQYF
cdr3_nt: TGTGCCAGCAGTTTGGAGGGCAACATTCAGTACTTC

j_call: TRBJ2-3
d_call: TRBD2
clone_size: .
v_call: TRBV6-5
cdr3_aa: CASSRQTSGADTQYF
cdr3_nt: TGTGCCAGTTCTCGCCAGACTAGCGGCGCAGATACGCAGTATTTT

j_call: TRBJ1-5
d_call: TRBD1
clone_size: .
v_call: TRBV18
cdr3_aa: CASSGTGGRNQPQHF
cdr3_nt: TGTGCCAGCTCCGGGACAGGGGGCCGGAATCAGCCCCAGCATTTT

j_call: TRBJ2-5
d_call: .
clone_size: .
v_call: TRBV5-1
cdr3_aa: CASSFGPSGQETQYF
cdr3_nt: TGCGCCAGCAGCTTCGGGCCGAGCGGCCAAGAGACCCAGTACTTC